The 29 T cell receptor beta chains given below trace back to one sample, sequenced in a study of Tregs in tolerant kidney transplant recipients. Here immunoSEQ multiplex PCR was the method, and the copy in TCRdb shows in-frame clones only, minus some. The sample contains around 75,000 clones, around 90% of which appear only once. The sample in question was CD4+ T cells from blood, obtained before the transplant. These TCRs come from a human donor who received a combined kidney and bone marrow transplant.

The chain carries TRBV6-5 and TRBJ2-2; 11 nucleotides agree with TRBD2. V lost 7 bases and J lost 4; bases outside the gene matches: 5. CDR3 length: 15 residues. The germline CDR1 and CDR2 sequences are MNHEY and SVGAGI. CDR3 in amino acids: CASMRGLAVTGELFF. The CDR3 DNA is TGTGCCAGCATGAGGGGACTAGCGGTCACCGGGGAGCTGTTTTTT.

V is TRBV7-2 and J is TRBJ2-2; D remains ambiguous. Deletions cut 2 bases from V and 0 bases from J, with 7 bases between. Looked up from germline, CDR1 is SGHTA and CDR2 is FQGNSA. The CDR3 is 15 residues long. The CDR3 DNA follows: TGTGCCAGCAGCTTAAGTTCAGCGAACACCGGGGAGCTGTTTTTT. This translates into CASSLSSANTGELFF. The complete variable domain, with remaining parts taken from reference TRBV7-2 and TRBJ2-2, reads GAGVSQSPSNKVTEKGKDVELRCDPISGHTALYWYRQSLGQGLEFLIYFQGNSAPDKSGLPSDRFSAERTGGSVSTLTIQRTQQEDSAVYLCASSLSSANTGELFFGEGSRLTVL.

The V call is TRBV29-1, the J call TRBJ1-4; D call uncertain. Germline CDR1 and CDR2: SQVTM and ANQGSEA. V dropped 7 bases and J dropped 8 bases, with 17 bases sitting between them. There are 13 residues in the CDR3. The CDR3 spells CSARGLGGEKLFF. The DNA for the CDR3 is TGCAGCGCAAGAGGGTTGGGAGGCGAAAAACTGTTTTTT.

The chain recombines TRBV7-2 with TRBJ2-3; the match to TRBD2 covers 13 bases. The CDR3 covers 15 residues. Trimming removed 5 bases from V and 6 bases from J; junction bases left unmatched: 5. From germline, CDR1 is SGHTA and CDR2 FQGNSA. As DNA, the CDR3 is TGTGCCAGCAGCAAGGGACTAGCGGGATCGGATACGCAGTATTTT. The encoded protein is CASSKGLAGSDTQYF.

The chain carries TRBV7-9 and TRBJ1-4; no clear D. V gave up 5 bases and J gave up 7 bases, with 14 bases separating them. The CDR3 has 14 residues. Germline CDR1 is SEHNR and CDR2 is FQNEAQ (reference sequence). CDR3 DNA sequence: TGTGCCAGCAGCCCCGCGGGGTTGGGTGAAAAACTGTTTTTT. Its protein is CASSPAGLGEKLFF.

The chain employs TRBV5-1 and TRBJ2-5; TRBD2 aligns across 12 bases. There are 17 residues in the CDR3. Unmatched junction bases numbered 8, after V lost 3 bases and J lost 2 bases. CDR1 and CDR2 from the germline V gene are SGHRS and YFSETQ. The CDR3 region is CASSSPSGRARQETQYF. CDR3 DNA sequence: TGCGCCAGCAGCTCCCCTAGCGGGAGGGCCCGACAAGAGACCCAGTACTTC.

The chain couples TRBV5-4 to TRBJ1-1; D gene uncertain. V lost 2 bases, J lost 5 bases, and 13 bases lay in between. This CDR3 is built from 14 residues. Germline CDR1 and CDR2: SGHNT and YYREEE (reference sequence). CDR3 protein: CASSFKTAPTEAFF. The CDR3, as DNA: TGTGCCAGCAGCTTCAAAACAGCCCCAACTGAAGCTTTCTTT.

V and J are TRBV18 and TRBJ1-2, with 8 nucleotides matching TRBD1. Losses at the gene ends were 6 bases for V and 4 bases for J; bases not matched to a gene: 10. The germline V gene has CDR1 KGHSH and CDR2 LQKENI. The CDR3 spans 15 residues. The CDR3 sequence is CASSPDRGGGYGYTF. Here the CDR3 DNA reads TGTGCCAGCTCCCCCGACAGGGGCGGAGGCTATGGCTACACCTTC.

This chain joins TRBV28 and TRBJ2-7, with TRBD2 matching 8 bases. The CDR3 loop spans 12 amino acids. Germline CDR1 MDHEN, CDR2 SYDVKM. After removal of 5 bases from V and 10 bases from J, the junction contained 7 bases not matched to a gene. CDR3 protein: CASSLGSGNQYF. The CDR3, as DNA: TGTGCCAGCAGTCTTGGTAGCGGGAACCAGTACTTC.

The chain joins TRBV7-2 to TRBJ1-3; no firm D call. Germline V lookup: CDR1 SGHTA, CDR2 FQGNSA. The CDR3 is made up of 17 amino acids. V lost 2 bases and J lost 0, with 14 bases in between. Written as DNA, the CDR3 is TGTGCCAGCAGCTTATTGGTGACTGGAAACTCTGGAAACACCATATATTTT. Amino acids: CASSLLVTGNSGNTIYF.

A single count supports this clone. This chain links TRBV2 with TRBJ2-2; no reliable D call. Trimming took 4 bases from V and 3 from J, leaving 3 bases between them. Germline CDR1 is SNHLY and CDR2 is FYNNEI. The CDR3 totals 12 residues. The CDR3 here is CASSADTGELFF. The DNA for the CDR3 is TGTGCCAGCAGTGCGGACACCGGGGAGCTGTTTTTT.

The chain employs TRBV19 and TRBJ2-2; D unresolved. Germline V gives CDR1 LNHDA, CDR2 SQIVND (reference sequence). This CDR3 spans 14 amino acids. Trimming shortened V by 3 bases and J by 5 bases, and 10 bases separated the two germline ends. The CDR3 nucleotides are TGTGCCAGTAGTATCTCTAGAGGTACCGGGGAGCTGTTTTTT. Residues: CASSISRGTGELFF.

The V call is TRBV30, the J call TRBJ1-5; a weak D match, TRBD1 (5 bases). CDR3 length equals 14 residues. V dropped 0 bases and J dropped 5 bases, with 11 bases sitting between them. Germline CDR1 reads GTSNPN; CDR2 reads SVGIG (reference sequence). This CDR3 reads CAWSVAGLDQPQHF. The CDR3 region has the DNA TGTGCCTGGAGTGTAGCAGGGCTAGATCAGCCCCAGCATTTT.

The CDR3 DNA reads as TGTGCCAGCAGTGAATCCCGGAGTGTGCGCGAGCAGTACTTC. This codes for CASSESRSVREQYF. The chain employs TRBV6-1 and TRBJ2-7; unclear D gene. V dropped 2 bases and J dropped 6 bases, with 14 bases sitting between them. The CDR3 runs 14 residues. Germline lookup yields CDR1 MNHNS and CDR2 SASEGT.

The CDR3 nucleotides read TGTGCCAGTAGTATCTTTCAGGGAAACACCATATATTTT. Translation: CASSIFQGNTIYF. This chain connects TRBV19 to TRBJ1-3, with unresolved D. CDR3 size: 13 residues. The germline V and J ends were trimmed by 3 bases and 4 bases, with 7 bases remaining between them. CDR1 LNHDA and CDR2 SQIVND come from the germline V gene (reference sequence). The full variable domain, with the rest looked up from reference TRBV19 and TRBJ1-3, is DGGITQSPKYLFRKEGQNVTLSCEQNLNHDAMYWYRQDPGQGLRLIYYSQIVNDFQKGDIAEGYSVSREKKESFPLTVTSAQKNPTAFYLCASSIFQGNTIYFGEGSWLTVV.

The sample holds one count of this clone. The rearrangement uses TRBV7-9 and TRBJ1-2; tentative D call: TRBD1 (6 bases). This CDR3 spans 15 amino acids. The germline V gene has CDR1 SEHNR and CDR2 FQNEAQ (reference sequence). The V end lost 5 bases, the J end lost 4 bases, and 17 bases lay between the germline ends. CDR3 amino acids: CASSRIGGAGYGYTF. The CDR3 DNA sequence: TGTGCCAGCAGCAGAATAGGGGGGGCTGGCTATGGCTACACCTTC.

The chain links TRBV5-6 to TRBJ2-1; 9 bases align to TRBD1. The J segment lost 7 bases and the V segment lost 3 bases, leaving 2 bases of the junction unmatched. CDR3 length: 13 amino acids. CDR1 SGHDT and CDR2 YYEEEE come from the germline V gene. CDR3 nucleotide sequence: TGTGCCAGCAGCTGGGGACAGGGTAATGAGCAGTTCTTC. Protein: CASSWGQGNEQFF.

This sequence joins TRBV27 and TRBJ2-1, with 10 bases that match TRBD2. Per the germline V gene, CDR1 is MNHEY and CDR2 is SMNVEV (reference sequence). The CDR3 consists of 15 residues. V dropped 4 bases and J dropped 6; count of bases not matched to a gene: 6. CDR3 amino acids: CASSSGLAEINEQFF. The CDR3 DNA sequence: TGTGCCAGCAGTTCCGGACTAGCGGAGATCAATGAGCAGTTCTTC.

The V gene is TRBV5-5, the J gene TRBJ2-2; D ambiguous. The CDR3 length is 14 residues. Germline V lookup: CDR1 SGHKS, CDR2 YYEKEE (reference sequence). V lost 0 bases and J 4 bases, leaving 7 bases between the germline ends. Written as DNA, the CDR3 is TGTGCCAGCAGCTTGGGGGCAATCACCGGGGAGCTGTTTTTT. Its translation: CASSLGAITGELFF.

The gene calls are TRBV14 and TRBJ1-3, with D perhaps TRBD1 (5 bases). Germline V gene data show CDR1 as SGHDN and CDR2 as FVKESK. The CDR3 has 17 residues. The V and J ends lost 4 bases and 3 bases respectively, with 19 bases between them. CDR3 nucleotides: TGTGCCAGCAGCCTCCTCTCCGGCAGGGCCCTTGGAAACACCATATATTTT. It yields the protein CASSLLSGRALGNTIYF.

The V call is TRBV5-1, the J call TRBJ2-7; 13 bases are shared with TRBD2. Germline CDR1 SGHRS, CDR2 YFSETQ. V dropped 4 bases and J dropped 7; count of bases not matched to a gene: 5. The CDR3 spans 14 residues. The CDR3 reads CASSGTSGIGEQYF. CDR3 DNA sequence: TGCGCCAGCAGCGGGACTAGCGGGATAGGTGAGCAGTACTTC.

The rearrangement joins TRBV5-1 to TRBJ2-3; TRBD2 matches at 12 bases. V lost 2 bases, J lost 14 bases, and 6 bases stayed unmatched. The germline gives CDR1 SGHRS, CDR2 YFSETQ. This CDR3 is built from 13 residues. CDR3 sequence reads: CASSLGTSGFWYF. CDR3 in DNA: TGCGCCAGCAGCTTAGGGACTAGCGGGTTTTGGTATTTT.

The chain joins TRBV4-2 to TRBJ2-7; TRBD2 agrees at 8 bases. The CDR3 totals 17 residues. Trimming took 2 bases from V and 4 from J; bases not matched to a gene: 13. Germline values: CDR1 LGHNA, CDR2 YNFKEQ. The CDR3: CASSQPLSSGSSYEQYF. CDR3 nucleotide sequence: TGTGCCAGCAGCCAACCCCTTTCAAGCGGGAGTTCGTACGAGCAGTACTTC.

The chain recombines TRBV6-6 with TRBJ2-2; the D is unclear. Trimming removed 0 bases at V and 1 base at J, with 3 bases between. The CDR3 runs to 14 residues. Per the germline V gene, CDR1 is MNHNY and CDR2 is SVGAGI (reference sequence). CDR3 bases: TGTGCCAGCAGTTACTCTCTGAACACCGGGGAGCTGTTTTTT. Translation gives CASSYSLNTGELFF.

V and J are TRBV9 and TRBJ2-5, with D possibly being TRBD1 (6 bases). Germline V lookup: CDR1 SGDLS, CDR2 YYNGEE. This CDR3 spans 15 amino acids. V was clipped by 0 bases and J by 1 base, with 10 bases between them. In DNA form, the CDR3 reads TGTGCCAGCAGCGTAGGGGGGCTTATCCAAGAGACCCAGTACTTC. This encodes CASSVGGLIQETQYF.

The rearrangement joins TRBV28 to TRBJ2-3, with TRBD2 identical over 9 bases. CDR3 length equals 15 residues. V shed 4 bases and J 6 bases; nucleotides not matched to a gene: 8. The germline V gene encodes CDR1 MDHEN and CDR2 SYDVKM. The CDR3 DNA follows: TGTGCCAGCAGTTCATCGGGACTAGCAGAGGATACGCAGTATTTT. It specifies CASSSSGLAEDTQYF.

The rearrangement uses TRBV5-1 and TRBJ2-7, with 10 bases fitting TRBD1. Trimming cost V 3 bases and J 1 base; bases outside gene matches: 1. Per germline, CDR1 SGHRS and CDR2 YFSETQ. The CDR3 extends over 14 amino acids. CDR3 amino acids: CASSSGQGSYEQYF. The DNA of the CDR3 is TGCGCCAGCAGCTCGGGACAGGGGTCCTACGAGCAGTACTTC. The full variable domain, completed using reference TRBV5-1 and TRBJ2-7, is KAGVTQTPRYLIKTRGQQVTLSCSPISGHRSVSWYQQTPGQGLQFLFEYFSETQRNKGNFPGRFSGRQFSNSRSEMNVSTLELGDSALYLCASSSGQGSYEQYFGPGTRLTVT.

The CDR3 region is CSVVSLAGITDTQYF. Written as DNA, the CDR3 is TGCAGCGTTGTCAGCCTAGCGGGGATCACAGATACGCAGTATTTT. This rearrangement joins TRBV29-1 to TRBJ2-3, with TRBD2 matching over 9 bases. Losses at the gene ends were 4 bases for V and 2 bases for J; bases not matched to a gene: 7. The CDR3 is 15 amino acids. The germline CDR1 and CDR2 sequences are SQVTM and ANQGSEA.

The rearrangement uses TRBV6-1 and TRBJ1-2, with D tentatively TRBD1 (6 bases). Trimming stripped 1 base from V and 4 bases from J, with 19 bases between. Germline V gives CDR1 MNHNS, CDR2 SASEGT. The CDR3 consists of 17 residues. The CDR3 nucleotides read TGTGCCAGCAGTGAAGATAGCTTGGCAGGGGATTTCTATGGCTACACCTTC. Translated: CASSEDSLAGDFYGYTF.